This TCR beta chain was captured by sequencing in a study of T cell repertoires in cytomegalovirus infection. From the reads, TCRdb called clonotypes with MiXCR, one entry per CDR3 protein. Altogether 100,000 to 150,000 distinct CDR3 sequences are present, roughly 32% being singletons, with the ten largest covering 45% to 65%. A word on this clonotype: Its antigen is unidentified.

The CDR3 length is 17 residues. Trimming removed 1 base from V and 6 bases from J; junction bases left unmatched: 11. Germline CDR1 and CDR2: LGHDT and YNNKEL (reference sequence). This chain uses TRBV3-1 with TRBJ2-1; 8 bases match TRBD2. The TCR was taken from a human donor in good health (CMV status not recorded). Some clones in this sample may be carry-over from other donors' samples. This specimen was CD8+ T cells from cultured PBMCs, taken from culture after CMV antigen stimulation. The CDR3 DNA follows: TGTGCCAGCAGCCAAGGGGTTCGTGGGAGCGGGGGCAATGAGCAGTTCTTC. Its translation: CASSQGVRGSGGNEQFF.